These 32 T cell receptor beta chains originate from one sample sequenced in a study of CD8 T cells in ankylosing spondylitis. TCRdb re-analysed the 5' RACE reads in MiXCR, keeping a single row per CDR3 protein. The sample holds 230,000 or so distinct CDR3 sequences, roughly a quarter seen once. The sequencing sample was made of blood, either unsorted or a sorted T cell fraction (not recorded which). The receptors come from a male donor with ankylosing spondylitis or in good health (not recorded which).

The CDR3 DNA sequence: TGCGCCAGTTACGGGGAACTCCTCACAGATACGCAGTATTTT. Translation gives CASYGELLTDTQYF. The V and J genes are TRBV5-1 and TRBJ2-3, with D possibly matching TRBD2 (5 bases). The CDR3 length is 14 residues. V gave up 8 bases and J gave up 2 bases, with 15 bases separating them. Germline values: CDR1 SGHRS, CDR2 YFSETQ.

This clonotype was seen a few times. The chain links TRBV20-1 to TRBJ1-2; TRBD1 is a possible D gene (5 bases). V gave up 0 bases and J gave up 4 bases, with 9 bases separating them. The CDR3 spans 13 residues. CDR1 and CDR2 from the germline V gene are DFQATT and SNEGSKA (reference sequence). The CDR3, as DNA: TGCAGTGCTAGAGAGGGGGGGGGCTATGGCTACACCTTC. It is translated as CSAREGGGYGYTF.

V is TRBV20-1 and J is TRBJ1-1; D is unclear. V lost 1 base to trimming and J lost 10 bases, with 1 base between them. CDR1 and CDR2 from the germline V gene are DFQATT and SNEGSKA (reference sequence). The CDR3 has 8 residues. The CDR3 DNA is TGCAGTGCTAGAGGAGCTTTCTTT. Translated: CSARGAFF.

The V and J genes are TRBV6-1 and TRBJ1-4; D unclear. This CDR3 is 14 amino acids long. Germline CDR1 MNHNS, CDR2 SASEGT. Trimming cost V 6 bases and J 0 bases, with 8 bases left between them. Here the CDR3 reads CASSRGTTNEKLFF. As DNA, the CDR3 is TGTGCCAGCAGCCGCGGGACAACTAATGAAAAACTGTTTTTT.

A few counts support this clonotype. V and J are TRBV20-1 and TRBJ2-7; D call uncertain. The CDR3 is 13 amino acids. The germline CDR1 and CDR2 sequences are DFQATT and SNEGSKA (reference sequence). V was pared by 7 bases and J by 0 bases, with 13 bases between. CDR3 DNA: TGCAGTGTCCACCGGTCGAGCTCCTACGAGCAGTACTTC. This translates into CSVHRSSSYEQYF.

This clonotype was counted between two and nine times. The chain is built from TRBV15 and TRBJ2-3, with D possibly being TRBD2 (6 bases). V shed 0 bases and J shed 0 bases, with 16 bases lying between them. The CDR3 spans 18 residues. The V gene's germline CDR1 is LNHNV and CDR2 YYDKDF (reference sequence). CDR3 nucleotide sequence: TGTGCCACCAGCAGAGACTCCGGGACTCTTCTTAGCACAGATACGCAGTATTTT. Its protein is CATSRDSGTLLSTDTQYF.

This clonotype was detected ten times or more. The V call is TRBV20-1, the J call TRBJ2-7, with D possibly TRBD1 on 5 matching bases. The CDR3 loop spans 15 amino acids. CDR1 is DFQATT and CDR2 is SNEGSKA in the germline V gene (reference sequence). Between the trimmed V and J ends, which lost 0 bases and 3 bases, there was a span of 15 bases. The CDR3 DNA is TGCAGTGCTAGAGATCTCAGGCAGGGCGACTACGAGCAGTACTTC. The encoded protein is CSARDLRQGDYEQYF.

The chain uses TRBV24-1 and TRBJ2-7, with D tentatively TRBD1 (5 bases). Looked up from germline, CDR1 is KGHDR and CDR2 is SFDVKD. The CDR3 has 16 amino acids. The V end lost 1 base, the J end lost 2 bases, and 14 bases lay between the germline ends. CDR3 DNA: TGTGCCACCAGTGATTTCCTGGGGCAGCCCACCTACGAGCAGTACTTC. Translation: CATSDFLGQPTYEQYF.

This clonotype was picked up many times. The chain has TRBV29-1 and TRBJ2-3; 7 nucleotides align to TRBD1. With 5 bases clipped from V and 4 bases from J, the junction kept 6 bases outside the gene matches. CDR3 length: 13 residues. Germline CDR1 SQVTM, CDR2 ANQGSEA. This CDR3 is CSVITGTADTQYF. In DNA form, the CDR3 reads TGCAGCGTTATTACAGGGACAGCAGATACGCAGTATTTT.

The rearrangement links TRBV6-5 to TRBJ2-5, with D unclear. CDR1 is MNHEY, CDR2 SVGAGI, per germline. CDR3 length: 13 residues. V was trimmed by 2 bases and J by 2 bases, leaving 6 bases between them. CDR3 sequence reads: CASSYTPQETQYF. The CDR3 nucleotides read TGTGCCAGCAGTTACACGCCGCAAGAGACCCAGTACTTC.

This clonotype was observed at least ten times. The J gene is TRBJ1-5, the V gene TRBV4-2, with 10 bases fitting TRBD1. The V and J ends lost 0 bases and 1 base, in that order; junction bases with no gene match: 0. The germline V gene encodes CDR1 LGHNA and CDR2 YNFKEQ. CDR3 size: 16 residues. As DNA, the CDR3 is TGTGCCAGCAGCCAAGAGGGACAGGGGAGCAATCAGCCCCAGCATTTT. Translated: CASSQEGQGSNQPQHF.

This clonotype came up a few times. The chain couples TRBV29-1 to TRBJ2-7; perhaps D is TRBD1 or TRBD2 (6 bases each). Trimming removed 3 bases from V and 3 bases from J, with 15 bases in between. CDR1 and CDR2 (germline): SQVTM, ANQGSEA. The length of the CDR3 is 14 residues. The CDR3 sequence is CSVDGGPPFYEQYF. DNA for the CDR3: TGCAGCGTTGATGGGGGGCCCCCCTTCTACGAGCAGTACTTC.

This clonotype was recorded at least ten times. CDR3 DNA: TGCGCCAGCAAGGAAGGGGCTAGCGGGGCCTACAATGAGCAGTTCTTC. This gives the protein CASKEGASGAYNEQFF. V gene TRBV5-1 combines with J gene TRBJ2-1, with 9 bases aligning to TRBD2. The CDR3 has 16 amino acids. Losses at the gene ends were 6 bases for V and 2 bases for J; bases not matched to a gene: 9. CDR1 is SGHRS and CDR2 is YFSETQ in the germline V gene.

This clonotype showed up just a few times. This sequence joins TRBV29-1 and TRBJ2-1, with unresolved D. Trimming left V 3 bases short and J 4 bases short, with 10 bases between. The CDR3 sequence is 13 residues long. Germline CDR1 is SQVTM and CDR2 is ANQGSEA. The CDR3 nucleotides read TGCAGCGTTGATGGCCTGGTGTACAATGAGCAGTTCTTC. Amino acid sequence: CSVDGLVYNEQFF.

This clonotype occurred many times. The gene calls are TRBV7-9 and TRBJ2-1; D call uncertain. The germline V gene encodes CDR1 SEHNR and CDR2 FQNEAQ (reference sequence). CDR3 size: 13 residues. Trimming took off 5 bases at V and 4 bases at J, with 9 bases between the two ends. The CDR3 loop reads CASSPLWYNEQFF. The CDR3 nucleotides are TGTGCCAGCAGCCCCCTCTGGTACAATGAGCAGTTCTTC.

This clonotype was recorded many times. V and J are TRBV20-1 and TRBJ2-3; D not resolved. CDR1 is DFQATT and CDR2 is SNEGSKA in the germline V gene (reference sequence). The CDR3 is 13 residues long. V lost 6 bases and J lost 0, with 10 bases in between. The CDR3: CSASHGSTDTQYF. The DNA of the CDR3 is TGCAGTGCCAGCCACGGGAGCACAGATACGCAGTATTTT.

This clonotype was seen more than once but under ten times. V is TRBV6-1 and J is TRBJ2-7; the match to TRBD1 covers 10 bases. This CDR3 has 15 amino acids. The V and J ends lost 6 bases and 2 bases, in that order; junction bases with no gene match: 7. CDR1 MNHNS and CDR2 SASEGT come from the germline V gene. The CDR3 DNA reads as TGTGCCAGCAGCAACACCGGGACAGGGGCCTACGAGCAGTACTTC. Its translation: CASSNTGTGAYEQYF.

The chain combines TRBV2 with TRBJ2-1; tentatively, D is TRBD2 (6 bases). From germline, CDR1 is SNHLY and CDR2 FYNNEI. Trimming cost V 6 bases and J 5 bases, with 11 bases left between them. The CDR3 consists of 13 residues. This CDR3 reads CASRGGPNNEQFF. The CDR3 bases are TGTGCCAGCAGGGGAGGACCTAACAATGAGCAGTTCTTC.

This clonotype was seen at least ten times. The DNA for the CDR3 is TGTGCCAGCAGCTTAGATGCTTCTGAGGGGACCCAGTACTTC. This encodes CASSLDASEGTQYF. This chain uses TRBV11-2 with TRBJ2-5, with a tentative D call TRBD2 (5 bases). The CDR3 length is 14 residues. Per germline, CDR1 SGHAT and CDR2 FQNNGV. Trimming took 0 bases from V and 7 from J, leaving 12 bases between them. Full variable domain (remainder filled in from reference TRBV11-2 and TRBJ2-5): EAGVAQSPRYKIIEKRQSVAFWCNPISGHATLYWYQQILGQGPKLLIQFQNNGVVDDSQLPKDRFSAERLKGVDSTLKIQPAKLEDSAVYLCASSLDASEGTQYFGPGTRLLVL.

This clonotype was detected ten times or more. The V call is TRBV7-2, the J call TRBJ1-5; 7 bases line up with TRBD1. Trimming cost V 5 bases and J 6 bases; bases outside gene matches: 10. The CDR3 has 15 residues. Germline V lookup: CDR1 SGHTA, CDR2 FQGNSA. Written as DNA, the CDR3 is TGTGCCAGCAGCCCCCAGGACAGGTCCGGTCAGCCCCAGCATTTT. Protein: CASSPQDRSGQPQHF.

V usage is TRBV7-8 and J usage is TRBJ2-7; tentatively, D is TRBD2 (5 bases). Looked up from germline, CDR1 is SGHVS and CDR2 is FQNEAQ. V lost 5 bases and J lost 6, with 14 bases in between. The CDR3 contains 13 residues. CDR3 DNA sequence: TGTGCCAGCAGCGCCGGACCACGGGGCGAGCAGTACTTC. Translating gives CASSAGPRGEQYF. Drawing the rest from reference TRBV7-8 and TRBJ2-7, the complete variable domain is GAGVSQSPRYKVAKRGQDVALRCDPISGHVSLFWYQQALGQGPEFLTYFQNEAQLDKSGLPSDRFFAERPEGSVSTLKIQRTQQEDSAVYLCASSAGPRGEQYFGPGTRLTVT.

The CDR3 sequence is CASSITSGGTSYEQYF. CDR3 in DNA: TGTGCCAGTAGTATAACTAGCGGGGGGACCTCCTACGAGCAGTACTTC. The V call is TRBV19, the J call TRBJ2-7; 12 bases agree with TRBD2. The germline gives CDR1 LNHDA, CDR2 SQIVND (reference sequence). This CDR3 spans 16 amino acids. V trimming: 2 bases; J trimming: 0 bases; junction bases outside the gene matches: 2.

This clonotype was counted ten times or more. V is TRBV4-2 and J is TRBJ2-2; D possibly matches TRBD1 or TRBD2 (5 bases each). The V and J ends lost 0 bases and 4 bases respectively, with 12 bases between them. The CDR3 length is 16 residues. Germline V CDR1 and CDR2: LGHNA, YNFKEQ. The CDR3 here is CASSQDRSGSTGELFF. The CDR3 coding sequence is TGTGCCAGCAGCCAAGATCGGTCAGGGAGCACCGGGGAGCTGTTTTTT.

Many counts were recorded for this clonotype. The rearrangement joins TRBV12-3 or TRBV12-4 to TRBJ2-5, with D possibly being TRBD1 (6 bases). V was clipped by 7 bases and J by 1 base, with 16 bases between them. The CDR3 spans 15 residues. The CDR3 loop is CASKRSGTTQETQYF. The CDR3 DNA follows: TGTGCCAGCAAGCGCTCCGGGACAACCCAAGAGACCCAGTACTTC.

This rearrangement joins TRBV20-1 to TRBJ2-3; D perhaps matches TRBD2 (6 bases). This CDR3 comprises 15 residues. Germline CDR1 and CDR2: DFQATT and SNEGSKA (reference sequence). V was pared by 6 bases and J by 1 base, with 17 bases between. This CDR3 is CSAGPLASGTDTQYF. The CDR3 DNA sequence: TGCAGTGCCGGCCCTTTGGCTAGCGGCACAGATACGCAGTATTTT.

As to this clonotype: A much larger clone lies a single base off, so this may be a read error. The J gene is TRBJ2-1, the V gene TRBV11-2; TRBD2 matches at 14 bases. The germline CDR1 and CDR2 sequences are SGHAT and FQNNGV. There are 19 residues in the CDR3. DNA of the CDR3: TGTGCCAGCAGCTTCTCAGGGACTAGCGGGGGCTACTCCTACAAAGAGCAGTTCTTC. Protein: CASSFSGTSGGYSYKEQFF. Using reference TRBV11-2 and TRBJ2-1 for the parts outside the CDR3, the full variable domain is EAGVAQSPRYKIIEKRQSVAFWCNPISGHATLYWYQQILGQGPKLLIQFQNNGVVDDSQLPKDRFSAERLKGVDSTLKIQPAKLEDSAVYLCASSFSGTSGGYSYKEQFFGPGTRLTVL.

This clonotype was picked up a small number of times. The chain has TRBV29-1 and TRBJ2-4, with D tentatively TRBD1 (5 bases). CDR1 is SQVTM, CDR2 ANQGSEA, per germline. V shed 4 bases and J shed 7 bases, with 8 bases lying between them. CDR3 length: 11 amino acids. The chain's CDR3 is CSVGQGNIQYF. CDR3 nucleotide sequence: TGCAGCGTTGGGCAGGGTAACATTCAGTACTTC.

This chain connects TRBV20-1 to TRBJ2-7, with D perhaps TRBD2 (6 bases). This CDR3 contains 13 residues. Trimming took 6 bases from V and 4 from J, leaving 16 bases between them. The germline gives CDR1 DFQATT, CDR2 SNEGSKA (reference sequence). The CDR3 is CSATSAGPYEQYF. The CDR3 nucleotides are TGCAGTGCAACGTCAGCGGGCCCATACGAGCAGTACTTC.

This clonotype was detected many times. The V call is TRBV6-1, the J call TRBJ1-6; 9 nucleotides align to TRBD1. The junction had 9 bases not matched to a gene; V was cut back by 4 bases and J by 8 bases. Per germline, CDR1 MNHNS and CDR2 SASEGT. The CDR3 is made up of 16 amino acids. The CDR3 sequence: CASSAPATGGHSPLHF. The CDR3 DNA follows: TGTGCCAGCAGTGCGCCTGCGACAGGGGGTCATTCACCCCTCCACTTT.

In its sample, this clonotype was seen many times. The chain couples TRBV20-1 to TRBJ2-7; 9 nucleotides align to TRBD2. The germline V gene encodes CDR1 DFQATT and CDR2 SNEGSKA (reference sequence). The V gene end was trimmed by 1 base and the J gene end by 5 bases; junction bases not matched to a gene: 9. The CDR3 totals 15 residues. The DNA of the CDR3 is TGCAGTGCTAGAGGGGTTGCGGGGGGGGCCGACGAGCAGTACTTC. Amino acids: CSARGVAGGADEQYF.

About this clonotype: Because the CDR3's place on the DNA is in doubt, the DNA is left out and the CDR3 is given as listed by TCRdb. V gene TRBV7-5 combines with J gene TRBJ1-5; the table's D call, TRBD1, was not checked against the DNA. TRBV7-5 is a documented pseudogene. The CDR3 contains 18 residues when both ends are counted. This CDR3 reads CISVPEADGQGANQPQHF.

The chain carries TRBV15 and TRBJ1-4, with D possibly being TRBD1 (5 bases). Germline V CDR1 and CDR2: LNHNV, YYDKDF (reference sequence). V lost 4 bases to trimming and J lost 8 bases, with 20 bases between them. The CDR3 is 16 amino acids. This chain's CDR3 is CATSNQGGADREKLFF. CDR3 nucleotide sequence: TGTGCCACCAGCAACCAGGGCGGGGCTGATAGAGAAAAACTGTTTTTT.